This T cell receptor beta chain originates from a study of shared clonotypes between healthy human individuals. Study-level findings and limits: Sharing across four donors was seen in roughly 5% of naive CD4 clonotypes. The study drew on few donors, limiting represented genetic and exposure-history diversity.

Germline V gene sequence: CDR1 SGHDN, CDR2 FVKESK. Trimming cost V 3 bases and J 4 bases; bases outside gene matches: 9. The CDR3 spans 15 residues. Evenly divided among several immunoSEQ plates was the genomic DNA of each subset. In the sorted-subset replicate PCRs, approximately 200 ng DNA, roughly 30,000 T cell genomes, was used. The protocol was immunoSEQ multiplex PCR, while the TCRdb copy is restricted to in-frame clones and leaves out a portion. Among roughly 2.2 million clones listed, approximately 95% were seen once. As concerns this clone: The antigen remains unidentified.

The sequence was obtained from a man younger than 30 in good health. Some clones in this sample may be carry-over from other donors' samples. Sequencing input: naive CD4+ T cells from PBMCs. Regarding subset: CD45RA+ positively selected. The chain couples TRBV14 to TRBJ2-7; 7 nucleotides line up with TRBD1. The CDR3 spells CASSQPGTVHYEQYF. The DNA of the CDR3 is TGTGCCAGCAGCCAGCCTGGGACAGTCCATTACGAGCAGTACTTC.